These 30 T cell receptor beta chains were sequenced from one sample in a study of blood T cells in healthy people across ages. A second PCR, run for roughly 6 to 11 cycles, used a sample-barcoded 5' primer plus a J-beta primer mix. TCRdb reprocessed the 5' RACE reads via MiXCR and lists one record per CDR3 protein. The sample lists 1.5 million to 2 million distinct CDR3 sequences, over 25% occurring once. Sequenced sample: blood. The receptors were gathered from a woman in her twenties or thirties in good health.

The chain recombines TRBV24-1 with TRBJ2-1, with D tentatively TRBD1 or TRBD2 (6 bases each). Per germline, CDR1 KGHDR and CDR2 SFDVKD. The CDR3 spans 13 residues. Trimming left V 2 bases short and J 9 bases short, with 10 bases between. CDR3 coding DNA: TGTGCCACCAGTGATTCCGAGGGGGGTGAGCAGTTCTTC. Translation gives CATSDSEGGEQFF.

In this sample, this clonotype turned up a few times. The J gene is TRBJ2-1, the V gene TRBV5-1; TRBD2 matches at 7 bases. After removal of 4 bases from V and 8 bases from J, the junction contained 12 bases not matched to a gene. The length of the CDR3 is 15 residues. The germline V gene has CDR1 SGHRS and CDR2 YFSETQ. CDR3 loop: CASSTNSGAVDEQFF. The DNA of the CDR3 is TGCGCCAGCAGCACCAACAGCGGGGCGGTCGATGAGCAGTTCTTC.

The chain is built from TRBV7-2 and TRBJ1-3; no firm D call. Looked up from germline, CDR1 is SGHTA and CDR2 is FQGNSA. V was clipped by 6 bases and J by 8 bases, with 14 bases between them. This CDR3 spans 13 amino acids. CDR3 loop: CASRYAPSDTIYF. The CDR3 DNA reads TGTGCCAGCAGGTACGCCCCGTCGGACACCATATATTTT. The full variable domain, rest sourced from reference TRBV7-2 and TRBJ1-3, is GAGVSQSPSNKVTEKGKDVELRCDPISGHTALYWYRQSLGQGLEFLIYFQGNSAPDKSGLPSDRFSAERTGGSVSTLTIQRTQQEDSAVYLCASRYAPSDTIYFGEGSWLTVV.

This chain links TRBV20-1 with TRBJ2-4, with TRBD2 identical over 7 bases. The J call is in doubt because the DNA end fits TRBJ2-7 better. CDR1 is DFQATT, CDR2 SNEGSKA, per germline (reference sequence). The CDR3 is 13 residues long. The CDR3 here is CSASPSGNYEQYF. In DNA form, the CDR3 reads TGCAGTGCTAGTCCCAGCGGGAACTACGAGCAGTACTTC.

This clonotype showed up just a few times. This chain links TRBV6-2 or TRBV6-3 with TRBJ2-7; 7 bases align to TRBD1. V was pared by 5 bases and J by 2 bases, with 6 bases of the junction left unmatched. The CDR3 sequence is 14 residues long. Germline assignment: CDR1 MNHEY and CDR2 SVGEGT. CDR3 sequence: CASSLQGIPYEQYF. In nucleotides, the CDR3 is TGTGCCAGCAGTCTACAGGGGATCCCCTACGAGCAGTACTTC.

The CDR3 reads CASSRAIDGQGVYTF. In DNA, the CDR3 is TGTGCCAGCAGCCGAGCCATCGACGGACAGGGGGTCTACACCTTC. The chain links TRBV7-9 to TRBJ1-2; 10 positions match TRBD1. Germline-derived CDR1 and CDR2 are SEHNR and FQNEAQ (reference sequence). The CDR3 contains 15 residues. The V gene end was trimmed by 5 bases and the J gene end by 10 bases; junction bases not matched to a gene: 13.

In its sample, this clonotype was seen once. The chain couples TRBV12-3 or TRBV12-4 to TRBJ2-3; 8 nucleotides align to TRBD2. CDR3 length: 14 amino acids. Trimming at V came to 9 bases and at J to 0 bases, leaving 5 bases not matched to a gene. CDR3 DNA sequence: TGTGCCAGTTCGGGGGGGTCTAGCACAGATACGCAGTATTTT. As protein: CASSGGSSTDTQYF.

There are a few counts of this clonotype. This rearrangement joins TRBV7-9 to TRBJ2-1; TRBD1 might be the D (6 bases). Germline CDR1 reads SEHNR; CDR2 reads FQNEAQ (reference sequence). The CDR3 has 13 residues. V lost 5 bases to trimming and J lost 5 bases, with 10 bases between them. The chain's CDR3 is CASSRGQHNEQFF. CDR3 DNA: TGTGCCAGCAGCCGCGGACAGCACAATGAGCAGTTCTTC.

This chain connects TRBV18 to TRBJ2-2; TRBD1 matches at 8 bases. The CDR3 is made up of 17 amino acids. Germline CDR1 reads KGHSH; CDR2 reads LQKENI. The V and J ends lost 2 bases and 6 bases, in that order; junction bases with no gene match: 11. As DNA, the CDR3 is TGTGCCAGCTCACCAAGGTGGGGACAGGTCGGTCCCGGGGAGCTGTTTTTT. Its translation: CASSPRWGQVGPGELFF.

This clonotype was picked up a small number of times. The junction and the germline gene differ at one end; a read error may be behind it. The J gene is TRBJ1-4, the V gene TRBV6-6; no reliable D call. Germline assignment: CDR1 MNHNY and CDR2 SVGAGI (reference sequence). The CDR3 extends over 13 amino acids. CDR3 in amino acids: CASSFVQREKLFF. The CDR3 DNA sequence: TGCGCCAGCAGTTTCGTACAACGGGAAAAACTGTTTTTT.

This clonotype has a count of ten or more. A much larger clone lies one base from this, so it may be a read error. This CDR3 is CASTLGGSGGYTF. CDR3 DNA sequence: TGTGCCAGCACCCTTGGCGGAAGTGGGGGCTACACCTTC. The J gene is TRBJ1-2, the V gene TRBV12-3 or TRBV12-4; D uncertain. V gave up 7 bases and J gave up 8 bases, with 17 bases separating them. This CDR3 region has 13 residues.

V is TRBV28 and J is TRBJ2-7, with D possibly TRBD2 on 5 matching bases. From germline, CDR1 is MDHEN and CDR2 SYDVKM. V lost 3 bases, J lost 3 bases, and 15 bases lay in between. CDR3 length: 15 amino acids. CDR3 bases: TGTGCCAGCAGTTTGGCCGGGGATGCCTACTACGAGCAGTACTTC. Translated, it gives CASSLAGDAYYEQYF.

The sample holds a few counts of this clonotype. The J gene is TRBJ2-3, the V gene TRBV4-2; the match to TRBD2 covers 9 bases. Germline trimming cut 4 bases from V and 3 bases from J; bases unmatched to any gene: 17. The CDR3 totals 19 residues. Germline V gene data show CDR1 as LGHNA and CDR2 as YNFKEQ. CDR3 region: CASSRKGGASGVQTDTQYF. CDR3 in DNA: TGTGCCAGCAGCCGAAAAGGAGGGGCTAGCGGGGTACAAACAGATACGCAGTATTTT.

For this clonotype: Germline is not matched at one junction end, which may reflect a read error. V usage is TRBV2 and J usage is TRBJ2-5; D remains unclear. Germline loops: CDR1 SNHLY, CDR2 FYNNEI. The CDR3 loop spans 13 amino acids. CDR3 sequence: CASGRARQETRYF. The DNA for the CDR3 is TGTGCCAGCGGTCGGGCGCGCCAAGAGACCCGGTACTTC.

The chain has TRBV20-1 and TRBJ2-2; D gene uncertain. The ends were cut back, 5 bases at V and 2 bases at J, with 12 bases in the middle. The CDR3 runs to 14 residues. Germline V CDR1 and CDR2: DFQATT, SNEGSKA (reference sequence). The CDR3 reads CSASRPANTGELFF. The CDR3, as DNA: TGCAGTGCTTCAAGACCGGCAAACACCGGGGAGCTGTTTTTT.

This clonotype was counted many times. The rearrangement joins TRBV7-2 to TRBJ2-5; no definite D call. V was trimmed by 5 bases and J by 5 bases, leaving 9 bases between them. The CDR3 is 12 residues long. CDR1 and CDR2 (germline): SGHTA, FQGNSA. The CDR3 bases are TGTGCCAGCAGCCACCCATTGGAGACCCAGTACTTC. It translates to CASSHPLETQYF.

This clonotype occurred a few times. The chain has TRBV12-3 or TRBV12-4 and TRBJ1-2, with 7 nucleotides matching TRBD1. The CDR3 loop spans 13 amino acids. Trimming removed 5 bases from V and 9 bases from J; junction bases left unmatched: 9. The CDR3 DNA follows: TGTGCCAGCAGTCAAGGGGGCGGGGGGAGCTACACCTTC. Protein: CASSQGGGGSYTF.

This clonotype turned up a few times. The rearrangement joins TRBV20-1 to TRBJ1-2; D gene unclear. Trimming removed 5 bases at V and 5 bases at J, with 15 bases between. Germline lookup yields CDR1 DFQATT and CDR2 SNEGSKA (reference sequence). The CDR3 has 13 residues. The CDR3 nucleotides are TGCAGTGCTTTACCCTCCAAAGGGTATGGCTACACCTTC. Residues: CSALPSKGYGYTF.

V is TRBV6-6 and J is TRBJ2-3; D not resolved. Germline loops: CDR1 MNHNY, CDR2 SVGAGI (reference sequence). The CDR3 has 15 residues. Trimming cost V 4 bases and J 4 bases, with 15 bases left between them. Written as DNA, the CDR3 is TGTGCCAGCAGTTCCTGGACCGTTAAGTCAGATACGCAGTATTTT. Residues: CASSSWTVKSDTQYF.

The genes are TRBV7-2 and TRBJ2-1; weak D call: TRBD2 (6 bases). V shed 2 bases and J shed 9 bases, with 23 bases lying between them. The CDR3 sequence is 17 residues long. CDR1 is SGHTA, CDR2 FQGNSA, per germline. The CDR3 region is CASSLRRDLTSLTEQFF. CDR3 nucleotide sequence: TGTGCCAGCAGCTTACGTAGGGACTTAACTAGCCTCACTGAGCAGTTCTTC.

The chain joins TRBV5-1 to TRBJ2-7, with D possibly being TRBD2 (7 bases). Per germline, CDR1 SGHRS and CDR2 YFSETQ. The CDR3 runs to 17 residues. V was cut by 0 bases and J by 2 bases, with 18 bases left in between. The CDR3 DNA sequence: TGCGCCAGCAGCTTGGTTGGGGGGGCGAGCGGGACCTACGAGCAGTACTTC. It codes for CASSLVGGASGTYEQYF.

The sample holds one count of this clonotype. The chain couples TRBV29-1 to TRBJ2-3; TRBD2 agrees at 8 bases. This CDR3 is built from 15 residues. Germline lookup yields CDR1 SQVTM and CDR2 ANQGSEA. The trim removed 2 bases at V and 4 bases at J, leaving 8 bases unmatched. The DNA of the CDR3 is TGCAGCGTTGAATCTGAGCGGGGGATATCAGATACGCAGTATTTT. Amino acids: CSVESERGISDTQYF.

There are many counts of this clonotype. The V and J genes are TRBV7-3 and TRBJ2-1; 9 bases map to TRBD2. J gave up 7 bases and V 5 bases, and 6 bases lay outside the gene matches. This CDR3 contains 14 residues. The germline V gene encodes CDR1 SGHTA and CDR2 FQGTGA. CDR3 in amino acids: CASSVNSGGNEQFF. The CDR3 bases are TGTGCCAGCAGCGTTAATAGCGGGGGTAATGAGCAGTTCTTC.

This clonotype was detected a few times. The CDR3 DNA is TGTGCCAGCAGCTTACCCTACCGACAGGCCGGCAGGACAGATACGCAGTATTTT. This translates into CASSLPYRQAGRTDTQYF. The rearrangement uses TRBV7-9 and TRBJ2-3; D may be TRBD1 (6 bases). V was pared by 2 bases and J by 3 bases, with 21 bases between. The CDR3 totals 18 residues. Per the germline V gene, CDR1 is SEHNR and CDR2 is FQNEAQ (reference sequence).

This clonotype came up many times. This chain uses TRBV29-1 with TRBJ2-4; D is unresolved. Germline values: CDR1 SQVTM, CDR2 ANQGSEA. V was cut by 5 bases and J by 8 bases, with 13 bases left in between. The CDR3 spans 12 residues. CDR3 protein: CSVHGNQDIQYF. As DNA, the CDR3 is TGCAGCGTTCACGGAAACCAGGACATTCAGTACTTC.

The chain uses TRBV28 and TRBJ1-1; 7 positions agree with TRBD1. The junction had 9 bases not matched to a gene; V was cut back by 7 bases and J by 1 base. This CDR3 has 15 residues. CDR1 and CDR2 (germline): MDHEN, SYDVKM. This chain's CDR3 is CASKTSGTANTEAFF. The CDR3 DNA reads as TGTGCCAGCAAGACCTCCGGGACAGCGAACACTGAAGCTTTCTTT.

Many counts were recorded for this clonotype. V is TRBV29-1 and J is TRBJ2-5; 7 positions agree with TRBD2. CDR3 size: 13 residues. Germline loops: CDR1 SQVTM, CDR2 ANQGSEA. V dropped 5 bases and J dropped 5; count of bases not matched to a gene: 8. The CDR3 nucleotides read TGCAGCGTTAACGGGGGGACTCCCGAGACCCAGTACTTC. Translated, it gives CSVNGGTPETQYF.

A remark on this clonotype: One end of the junction fails to match germline, which may point to a read error. The chain combines TRBV7-6 with TRBJ2-5; no reliable D call. The CDR3 contains 13 residues. Germline CDR1 reads SGHVS; CDR2 reads FNYEAQ. Here the CDR3 reads CSSSLVNQETQYF. CDR3 DNA: TGTTCCAGCAGCTTAGTTAACCAAGAGACCCAGTACTTC.

Regarding this clonotype: This may be a read error: a much more frequent sequence differs by one nucleotide. The missing conserved phenylalanine or tryptophan at the end of this CDR3 makes a read error likely. The V and J genes are TRBV20-1 and TRBJ2-5; TRBD2 matches 11 bases. CDR1 DFQATT and CDR2 SNEGSKA come from the germline V gene (reference sequence). Trimming cost V 7 bases and J 0 bases; bases outside gene matches: 1. The CDR3 runs 13 residues. The CDR3 protein is CSGLAGNQETQYC. CDR3 nucleotide sequence: TGCAGTGGACTAGCGGGGAACCAAGAGACCCAGTACTGC.

This clonotype occurred many times. The chain joins TRBV29-1 to TRBJ2-1; 10 positions match TRBD2. Germline V lookup: CDR1 SQVTM, CDR2 ANQGSEA. The CDR3 length is 16 residues. V lost 6 bases to trimming and J lost 3 bases; unmatched junction nucleotides: 11. CDR3: CSVATASGSLYNEQFF. CDR3 DNA: TGCAGCGTGGCGACGGCTAGCGGGAGTCTCTACAATGAGCAGTTCTTC.